This TCR beta chain was captured by sequencing in a study of vaccination and CD4 T cells after COVID-19. General study results and limits: Median SARS-CoV-2-reactive clonotype numbers went up from roughly 19 to 38, but not significantly.

Treatment given: roughly 10-day PBMC culture with coronavirus spike peptide pools or control peptides (ViraFEST assay). With respect to this clonotype: The antigen is undetermined.

At the Johns Hopkins FTIC core, DNA taken from cultured CD4+ T cells was sequenced by way of the Oncomine TCR Beta short-read assay. MiXCR was run by TCRdb on the PCR reads, yielding one entry per CDR3 protein. The data hold 12,000 or so distinct CDR3 sequences, with 60% observed a single time. Looked up from germline, CDR1 is KGHDR and CDR2 is SFDVKD. The CDR3 is 11 amino acids. V gave up 3 bases and J gave up 5 bases, with 3 bases separating them. Sequencing used CD4+ T cells from blood, cultured in vitro. The TCR comes from a human donor who had recovered from COVID-19. The rearrangement links TRBV24-1 to TRBJ2-5, with no clear D. CDR3 loop: CATSDGETQYF. The CDR3 bases are TGTGCCACCAGTGATGGGGAGACCCAGTACTTC.